The rows below give T cell receptor beta chains drawn from one sample of a study of T cell repertoires in cytomegalovirus infection. TCRdb re-called the reads through MiXCR, storing one row per CDR3 protein. Here the sample spans about 740,000 distinct CDR3 sequences, about 40% being singletons. The source material was PBMCs. The source is a human donor in good health (CMV status not recorded). Some clones in this sample may be carry-over from other donors' samples. Both conserved end residues are trimmed from each CDR3. Clone size is not always given. Where it is, it says once, few, many or a class for expanded clones.

TRBJ1-4	.	TRBV28	ASRGGTAGAEKLF
TRBJ1-1	.	TRBV12-3/TRBV12-4	ASNIPGKGSTEAL
TRBJ2-2	few	TRBV11-3	ASSLHSTGELF
TRBJ1-2	.	TRBV27	ASSSQTGRGYT
TRBJ1-5	.	TRBV7-8	ASSLGTVHSNQPQH
TRBJ2-7	once	TRBV5-5	ASSLVRGGGGGEQY
TRBJ2-7	few	TRBV7-2	ASSQNGHPGDEQY
TRBJ1-5	few	TRBV2	ASPRRRGFQPQH
TRBJ2-1	few	TRBV7-8	ASSPSSSGRSNEQF
TRBJ2-2	many	TRBV6-1	ASSEAGIGTGELF
TRBJ2-1	.	TRBV28	ASRAGYRSSYNEQF
TRBJ1-2	.	TRBV6-6	ASSYFRGYT
TRBJ1-5	few	TRBV20-1	SAGPIGDSNQPQH
TRBJ2-7	.	TRBV15	ATSRDYRDSRY
TRBJ2-7	many	TRBV12-3/TRBV12-4	ASTNTGPYEQY
TRBJ2-2	many	TRBV6-1	ASSVSGTGSTGELF
TRBJ2-7	few	TRBV12-3/TRBV12-4	ASSLGGFGEQY
TRBJ1-1	.	TRBV6-2/TRBV6-3	ASSYLRQGTPEAF
TRBJ2-2	.	TRBV11-3	ASSLALAGGTGELF
TRBJ2-7	few	TRBV19	ASSLLGDMNEQY
TRBJ2-7	.	TRBV6-5	ASRLSAASYEQY
TRBJ1-5	.	TRBV7-6	ASSSPPEGAQH
TRBJ1-1	few	TRBV6-2/TRBV6-3	ASSQPASWTEAF
TRBJ1-5	.	TRBV6-6	ASIRDSYSNQPQH
TRBJ1-2	.	TRBV6-1	ATSGGFNYGYT
TRBJ2-4	.	TRBV7-2	ASSLSQVAKNIQY
TRBJ2-7	few	TRBV28	ASSFVSGGFYEQY
TRBJ2-5	.	TRBV6-1	ASSVLGLAGETQY
TRBJ2-7	many	TRBV12-3/TRBV12-4	ASSFGPGGYDEQY
TRBJ2-1	.	TRBV12-3/TRBV12-4	ASCQWSYNEQF
TRBJ2-3	few	TRBV10-3	AISDSGGTDTQY
TRBJ1-5	once	TRBV28	ASSFGGAGDQPQH
TRBJ1-2	.	TRBV27	ASSPDLPNYGYT
TRBJ2-2	many	TRBV7-8	ASSFLGELF
TRBJ2-5	.	TRBV6-2/TRBV6-3	ASSYSGGVIGETQY
TRBJ2-2	.	TRBV10-3	AIRGTGSTGELF
TRBJ1-5	.	TRBV6-1	ASSENRDQPQH
TRBJ1-5	.	TRBV2	ASSWTMSNQPQH
TRBJ2-7	.	TRBV27	ASWGSGGTSYEQY
TRBJ1-4	.	TRBV7-9	ASSLALTGGDEKLF
TRBJ1-1	many	TRBV20-1	SARNPSAGLNTEAF
TRBJ2-1	.	TRBV10-3	AISSYVAGDSYNEQF
TRBJ2-7	few	TRBV20-1	SARALAGGAYEQY
TRBJ2-1	few	TRBV7-8	ASRQTSGGEQF
TRBJ2-7	.	TRBV6-9	ASSYSTGGTYEQY
TRBJ2-1	.	TRBV29-1	SVEVGRGTYNEQF
TRBJ2-3	few	TRBV7-6	ASSLVGGSDTQY
TRBJ2-3	once	TRBV7-4	ASSLGQIFTDTQY
TRBJ2-5	few	TRBV7-6	ASSLGSVQETQY
TRBJ2-1	.	TRBV7-2	ASSLRGLAGGPYNEQF
TRBJ1-5	few	TRBV4-1	ASSQGGNRDQPQH
TRBJ2-1	.	TRBV28	ASSLDALSYNEQF
TRBJ1-2	.	TRBV2	ASSEARGEAYT
TRBJ2-6	.	TRBV2	ASTHRGSGANVLT
TRBJ2-7	few	TRBV7-9	ASSPTSGSIHEQY